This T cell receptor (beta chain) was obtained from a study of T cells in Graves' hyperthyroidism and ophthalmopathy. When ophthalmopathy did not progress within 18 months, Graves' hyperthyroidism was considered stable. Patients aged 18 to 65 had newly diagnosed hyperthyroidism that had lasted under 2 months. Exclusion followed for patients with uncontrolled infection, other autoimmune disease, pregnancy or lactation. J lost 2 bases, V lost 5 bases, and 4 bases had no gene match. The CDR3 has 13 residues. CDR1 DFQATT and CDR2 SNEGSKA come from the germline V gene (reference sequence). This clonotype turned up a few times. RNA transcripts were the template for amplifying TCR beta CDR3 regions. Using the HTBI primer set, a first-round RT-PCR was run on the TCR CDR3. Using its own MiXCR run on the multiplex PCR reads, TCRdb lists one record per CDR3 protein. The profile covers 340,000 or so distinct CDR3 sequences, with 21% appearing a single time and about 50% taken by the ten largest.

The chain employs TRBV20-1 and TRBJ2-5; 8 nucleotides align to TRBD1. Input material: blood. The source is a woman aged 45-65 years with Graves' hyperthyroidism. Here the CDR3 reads CSAGGQVQETQYF. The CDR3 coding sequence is TGCAGTGCTGGGGGACAGGTGCAAGAGACCCAGTACTTC.